This T cell receptor beta chain comes out of a study of shared clonotypes between healthy human individuals. Broader study findings: The study drew on few donors, limiting represented genetic and exposure-history diversity.

The CDR3 runs 11 residues. The V gene's germline CDR1 is SQVTM and CDR2 ANQGSEA. V shed 7 bases and J shed 2 bases, with 9 bases lying between them. The unsorted PBMC replicate PCRs were performed with 300 ng DNA, around 32,000 T cell genomes. The unsorted PBMC sample used ten immunoSEQ deep assay plates. TCRdb's table, derived via immunoSEQ multiplex PCR, lists solely in-frame clones and lacks some. The sample holds about half a million clones; roughly 78% are singletons and the top ten take over 9.5%. About this clone itself: The target antigen is unknown.

Every donor, a Caucasian adult, lived in Nashville, Tennessee. Sequencing was carried out using PBMCs. The receptor was isolated from a woman aged 40 to 50 in good health. Some clones in this sample may be carry-over from other donors' samples. The chain has TRBV29-1 and TRBJ2-7; D perhaps matches TRBD1 (6 bases). This CDR3 reads CSAGETYEQYF. The DNA of the CDR3 is TGCAGCGCAGGGGAAACCTACGAGCAGTACTTC.